These 21 T cell receptor beta chains originate from one sample sequenced in a study of molecular identifiers for immune sequencing clone quantification. TCRdb re-analysed the PCR reads in MiXCR, keeping a single row per CDR3 protein. The sample lists roughly 320,000 distinct CDR3 sequences, about a fifth occurring once. Sequencing used naive CD8+ T cells from blood, with Jurkat cell RNA spiked in. Regarding subset: FACS-sorted CD8+CD4-CCR7+CD45RA+ naive T cells. The origin of the receptors is a human donor in good health. Some libraries in this study had Jurkat cell RNA spiked in.

This clonotype appeared a few times. The chain is built from TRBV19 and TRBJ2-2; 9 nucleotides match TRBD1. Germline V CDR1 and CDR2: LNHDA, SQIVND (reference sequence). The CDR3 has 16 amino acids. J lost 4 bases, V lost 5 bases, and 8 bases had no gene match. CDR3 nucleotide sequence: TGTGCCAGTAGTGTAGGGACAGGGCTCTTCACCGGGGAGCTGTTTTTT. It codes for CASSVGTGLFTGELFF.

This clonotype was recorded at least ten times. This chain links TRBV20-1 with TRBJ1-1, with D tentatively TRBD1 (6 bases). V lost 7 bases to trimming and J lost 1 base, with 13 bases between them. The CDR3 sequence is 13 residues long. Germline V gene data show CDR1 as DFQATT and CDR2 as SNEGSKA (reference sequence). CDR3 loop: CSVIDRTNTEAFF. In nucleotides, the CDR3 is TGCAGTGTCATAGACAGGACGAACACTGAAGCTTTCTTT.

This clonotype was found many times. The rearrangement joins TRBV4-3 to TRBJ2-3, with D possibly being TRBD1 (6 bases). Trimming took 6 bases from V and 4 from J, leaving 20 bases between them. The CDR3 spans 16 residues. In germline, CDR1 is LGHNA, CDR2 YSLEER. The CDR3 reads CASSPSQQGISDTQYF. CDR3 nucleotides: TGCGCCAGCAGTCCCTCCCAGCAGGGGATATCAGATACGCAGTATTTT.

This clonotype has a count of ten or more. J is TRBJ1-1 and V is TRBV6-2 or TRBV6-3; D remains ambiguous. From germline, CDR1 is MNHEY and CDR2 SVGEGT. The length of the CDR3 is 13 residues. V lost 6 bases and J lost 4, with 12 bases in between. CDR3 bases: TGTGCCAGCAGCCTGTCCGGGCCCACTGAAGCTTTCTTT. Its protein is CASSLSGPTEAFF.

This clonotype occurred many times. The chain uses TRBV9 and TRBJ2-3, with D hard to call. With 1 base removed from V and 5 bases from J, the gap between germline ends came to 8 bases. The length of the CDR3 is 13 residues. The V gene's germline CDR1 is SGDLS and CDR2 YYNGEE. The CDR3 is CASSVFAQDTQYF. The CDR3 DNA reads TGTGCCAGCAGCGTATTCGCCCAAGATACGCAGTATTTT. Together with reference TRBV9 and TRBJ2-3, the CDR3 gives the full variable domain: DSGVTQTPKHLITATGQRVTLRCSPRSGDLSVYWYQQSLDQGLQFLIQYYNGEERAKGNILERFSAQQFPDLHSELNLSSLELGDSALYFCASSVFAQDTQYFGPGTRLTVL.

There are many counts of this clonotype. The chain combines TRBV7-9 with TRBJ2-7; D gene unclear. Per the germline V gene, CDR1 is SEHNR and CDR2 is FQNEAQ (reference sequence). The length of the CDR3 is 12 residues. V was trimmed by 5 bases and J by 2 bases, leaving 7 bases between them. CDR3 nucleotide sequence: TGTGCCAGCAGCCCCCTAACCTACGAGCAGTACTTC. It encodes CASSPLTYEQYF.

This clonotype appeared a single time. Because the CDR3 is missing its conserved closing phenylalanine or tryptophan, this is likely a read error. The chain employs TRBV2 and TRBJ2-7, with 8 bases identical to TRBD2. V was pared by 4 bases and J by 4 bases, with 12 bases of the junction left unmatched. This CDR3 has 16 amino acids. Germline CDR1 is SNHLY and CDR2 is FYNNEI. The CDR3 bases are TGTGCCAGCAGTGTTTCCCCAGGGACTAGGGTGTACGAGCAGTACTAC. The encoded protein is CASSVSPGTRVYEQYY.

This clonotype showed up just once. This may stem from a read error, because a much larger clone lies one nucleotide away. Since the CDR3 does not end with the conserved phenylalanine or tryptophan, this likely comes from a read error. The chain is built from TRBV11-2 and TRBJ2-3, with TRBD1 matching 9 bases. Per the germline V gene, CDR1 is SGHAT and CDR2 is FQNNGV. The trim removed 2 bases at V and 3 bases at J, leaving 3 bases unmatched. The CDR3 extends over 15 amino acids. This CDR3 is CASSLYRGRTDTQYL. The CDR3 bases are TGTGCCAGCAGCTTATACAGGGGGCGGACAGATACGCAGTATCTT.

A note on this clonotype: A much bigger clone sits one base away, suggesting this may be a read error. V and J are TRBV7-9 and TRBJ1-1, with D unclear. This CDR3 spans 12 amino acids. The germline CDR1 and CDR2 sequences are SEHNR and FQNEAQ (reference sequence). The CDR3 DNA follows: TGTGCCAGCAGTCTCGCGGGGAATGAAGCTATCTTT. The encoded protein is CASSLAGNEAIF.

This clonotype was counted at least ten times. The chain joins TRBV9 to TRBJ2-5, with D unclear. The CDR3 runs 9 residues. V gave up 2 bases and J gave up 12 bases, with 5 bases separating them. CDR1 and CDR2 (germline): SGDLS, YYNGEE. The CDR3 nucleotides are TGTGCCAGCAGCGTCCGGAAGTACTTC. It encodes CASSVRKYF.

This clonotype was found a few times. The chain employs TRBV2 and TRBJ1-1; D unclear. The CDR3 runs 14 residues. V gave up 8 bases and J gave up 1 base, with 14 bases separating them. CDR1 and CDR2 from the germline V gene are SNHLY and FYNNEI. The CDR3, as DNA: TGTGCCAGCCGGGAGGACTACTCGAACACTGAAGCTTTCTTT. Amino acids: CASREDYSNTEAFF.

Worth noting for this clonotype: One end of the junction is discordant with germline, which a read error may explain. This chain connects TRBV5-6 to TRBJ2-5; 9 bases map to TRBD1. From germline, CDR1 is SGHDT and CDR2 YYEEEE. The CDR3 is made up of 16 amino acids. CDR3 protein: CASSLAWTGAQETQHF. DNA for the CDR3: TGTGCCAGCAGCTTGGCTTGGACAGGGGCCCAAGAGACCCAGCACTTC.

In its sample, this clonotype was seen many times. The chain is built from TRBV15 and TRBJ1-5; D might be TRBD1 (5 bases). The CDR3 has 14 amino acids. V lost 3 bases to trimming and J lost 9 bases, with 15 bases between them. Germline values: CDR1 LNHNV, CDR2 YYDKDF (reference sequence). This CDR3 is CATSSGTPSRPQHF. The DNA of the CDR3 is TGTGCCACCAGCAGCGGGACCCCCTCAAGGCCCCAGCATTTT.

The sample holds many counts of this clonotype. V and J are TRBV19 and TRBJ2-5; a possible D gene is TRBD2 (7 bases). Trimming cost V 5 bases and J 1 base, with 17 bases left between them. The germline gives CDR1 LNHDA, CDR2 SQIVND (reference sequence). The CDR3 consists of 16 residues. The CDR3: CASSPYFGGPQETQYF. The DNA of the CDR3 is TGTGCCAGTAGTCCCTACTTCGGGGGGCCCCAAGAGACCCAGTACTTC.

This clonotype was counted a few times. The rearrangement links TRBV5-4 to TRBJ2-7; D ambiguous. The V end lost 4 bases, the J end lost 2 bases, and 10 bases lay between the germline ends. Germline V gene lookup returns CDR1 SGHNT and CDR2 YYREEE (reference sequence). This CDR3 comprises 13 residues. CDR3 residues: CASSGESPYEQYF. The DNA of the CDR3 is TGTGCCAGCAGCGGGGAAAGTCCCTACGAGCAGTACTTC.

Points on this clonotype: This clone may be a read error of a much larger clone one base away. This chain joins TRBV7-9 and TRBJ1-5; D uncertain. CDR3 length: 12 residues. From germline, CDR1 is SEHNR and CDR2 FQNEAQ (reference sequence). DNA of the CDR3: TGTGCCAGCGGTAGGGAAAATCAGCCCCGGCATTTT. This encodes CASGRENQPRHF. The whole variable domain, filled in from reference TRBV7-9 and TRBJ1-5, reads DTGVSQNPRHKITKRGQNVTFRCDPISEHNRLYWYRQTLGQGPEFLTYFQNEAQLEKSRLLSDRFSAERPKGSFSTLEIQRTEQGDSAMYLCASGRENQPRHFGDGTRLSIL.

This chain uses TRBV2 with TRBJ2-4; 10 positions match TRBD2. CDR3 length equals 20 residues. Germline-derived CDR1 and CDR2 are SNHLY and FYNNEI. Trimming removed 10 bases from V and 0 bases from J; junction bases left unmatched: 21. Written as DNA, the CDR3 is TGTGCCACCCGCTCATCCCTGGCTAGCGGGGGCCTTATAGCCAAAAACATTCAGTACTTC. Amino acids: CATRSSLASGGLIAKNIQYF.

There are many counts of this clonotype. The gene calls are TRBV20-1 and TRBJ1-4; D is perhaps TRBD1 (5 bases). Looked up from germline, CDR1 is DFQATT and CDR2 is SNEGSKA (reference sequence). Trimming took 0 bases from V and 8 from J, leaving 13 bases between them. The CDR3 sequence is 14 residues long. The CDR3 region is CSARDLYRSEKLFF. For the CDR3, the DNA is TGCAGTGCTAGAGATCTTTACAGGTCCGAAAAACTGTTTTTT.

This clonotype was counted many times. J is TRBJ1-3 and V is TRBV4-3, with D unclear. The V gene lost 1 base and the J gene lost 2 bases, with 6 bases spanning the gap. Germline V CDR1 and CDR2: LGHNA, YSLEER. The CDR3 has 14 amino acids. The CDR3 reads CASSQGRAGNTIYF. In nucleotides, the CDR3 is TGCGCCAGCAGCCAAGGAAGGGCTGGAAACACCATATATTTT.

This clonotype appeared many times. The CDR3 here is CASSQAGGYYEQYF. CDR3 in DNA: TGTGCCAGCAGTCAGGCGGGAGGTTACTACGAGCAGTACTTC. The rearrangement joins TRBV12-3 or TRBV12-4 to TRBJ2-7; 8 positions agree with TRBD2. Trimming at V came to 5 bases and at J to 3 bases, leaving 6 bases not matched to a gene. The CDR3 spans 14 residues.

The sample holds many counts of this clonotype. The chain is built from TRBV12-3 or TRBV12-4 and TRBJ1-6; D not certain. The CDR3 length is 15 residues. Trimming shortened V by 5 bases and J by 8 bases, and 16 bases separated the two germline ends. The CDR3 here is CASSPIMGLDSPLHF. CDR3 coding DNA: TGTGCCAGCAGTCCGATCATGGGGTTGGATTCACCCCTCCACTTT.